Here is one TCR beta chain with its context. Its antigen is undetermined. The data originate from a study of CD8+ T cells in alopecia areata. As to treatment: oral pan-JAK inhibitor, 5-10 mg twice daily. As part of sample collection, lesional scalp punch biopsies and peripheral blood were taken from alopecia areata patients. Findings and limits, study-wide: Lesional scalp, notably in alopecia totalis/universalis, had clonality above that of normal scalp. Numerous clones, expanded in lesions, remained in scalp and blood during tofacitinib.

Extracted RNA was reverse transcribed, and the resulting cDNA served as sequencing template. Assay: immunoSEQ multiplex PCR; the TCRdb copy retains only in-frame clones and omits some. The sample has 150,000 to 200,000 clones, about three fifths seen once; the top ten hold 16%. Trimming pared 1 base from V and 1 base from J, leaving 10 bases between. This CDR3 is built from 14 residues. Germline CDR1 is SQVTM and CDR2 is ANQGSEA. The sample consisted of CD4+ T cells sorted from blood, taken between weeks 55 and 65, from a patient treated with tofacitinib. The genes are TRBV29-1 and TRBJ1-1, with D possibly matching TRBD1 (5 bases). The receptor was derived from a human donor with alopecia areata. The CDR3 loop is CSVEADRKNTEAFF. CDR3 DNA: TGCAGCGTTGAAGCCGACAGAAAGAACACTGAAGCTTTCTTT.